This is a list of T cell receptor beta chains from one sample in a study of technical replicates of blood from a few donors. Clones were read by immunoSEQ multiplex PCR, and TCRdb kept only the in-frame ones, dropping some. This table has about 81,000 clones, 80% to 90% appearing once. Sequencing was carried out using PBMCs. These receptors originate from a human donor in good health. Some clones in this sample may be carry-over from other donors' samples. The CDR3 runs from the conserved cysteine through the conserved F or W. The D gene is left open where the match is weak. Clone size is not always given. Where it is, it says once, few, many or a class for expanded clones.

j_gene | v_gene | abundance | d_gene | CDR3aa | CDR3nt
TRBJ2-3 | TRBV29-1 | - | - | CSVEGGWEEGDTQYF | TGCAGCGTTGAAGGGGGTTGGGAGGAGGGAGATACGCAGTATTTT
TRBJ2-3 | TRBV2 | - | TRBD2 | CASSASGGIRDTQYF | TGTGCCAGCAGTGCCAGCGGGGGGATAAGGGATACGCAGTATTTT
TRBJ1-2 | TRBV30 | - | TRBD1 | CASSGQLQGTGTF | TGTGCCTCGTCGGGACAGCTCCAGGGGACGGGAACCTTC
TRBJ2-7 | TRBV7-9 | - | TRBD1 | CASSRQGARYEQYF | TGTGCCAGCAGCCGACAGGGGGCGCGCTACGAGCAGTACTTC
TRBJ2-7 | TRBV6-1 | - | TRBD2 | CASSERLAGASEQYF | TGTGCCAGCAGTGAAAGGCTAGCGGGAGCTTCCGAGCAGTACTTC
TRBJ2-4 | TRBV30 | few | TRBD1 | CAWTWTGLRGLAKNIQYF | TGTGCCTGGACCTGGACAGGGTTGAGGGGACTAGCCAAAAACATTCAGTACTTC
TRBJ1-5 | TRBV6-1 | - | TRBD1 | CASSDGTGTRGNQPQHF | TGTGCCAGCAGTGACGGGACAGGAACAAGGGGGAATCAGCCCCAGCATTTT
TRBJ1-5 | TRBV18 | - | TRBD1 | CASSLPDRGFNQPQHF | TGTGCCAGCTCACTACCGGACAGGGGATTCAATCAGCCCCAGCATTTT
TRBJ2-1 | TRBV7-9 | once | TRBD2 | CASSLGGGYEQFF | TGTGCCAGCAGCTTGGGGGGAGGGTATGAGCAGTTCTTC
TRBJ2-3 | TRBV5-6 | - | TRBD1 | CASSWGGQGDTQYF | TGTGCCAGCAGCTGGGGGGGACAGGGGGATACGCAGTATTTT
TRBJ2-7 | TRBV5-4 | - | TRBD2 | CASSPPGLAGSSSYEQYF | TGTGCCAGCAGCCCACCGGGACTAGCGGGCAGCAGCTCCTACGAGCAGTACTTC
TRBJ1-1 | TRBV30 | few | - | CAWSSWREDTEAFF | TGTGCCTGGAGTTCTTGGAGGGAAGACACTGAAGCTTTCTTT
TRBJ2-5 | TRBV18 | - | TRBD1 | CASSPKDRGRRETQYF | TGTGCCAGCTCACCCAAGGACAGGGGGCGCCGGGAGACCCAGTACTTC
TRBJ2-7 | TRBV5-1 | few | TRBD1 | CASRPRQGSVYEQYF | TGCGCCAGCAGACCTAGACAGGGTAGCGTTTACGAGCAGTACTTC
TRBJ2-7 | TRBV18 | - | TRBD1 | CASSPGQGNEQYF | TGTGCCAGCTCACCAGGACAGGGCAACGAGCAGTACTTC
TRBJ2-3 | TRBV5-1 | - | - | CASSLVGGSTDTQYF | TGCGCCAGCAGCTTGGTCGGCGGTAGCACAGATACGCAGTATTTT
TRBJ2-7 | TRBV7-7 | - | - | CASSPTPADEQYF | TGTGCTAGCAGCCCCACCCCCGCAGACGAGCAGTACTTC
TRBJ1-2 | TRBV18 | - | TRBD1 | CASSPRSAGQVGGYTF | TGTGCCAGCTCACCAAGATCAGCGGGACAGGTCGGAGGCTACACCTTC
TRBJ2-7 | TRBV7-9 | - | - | CASSLHRDTYEQYF | TGTGCCAGCAGCTTACATCGGGACACCTACGAGCAGTACTTC
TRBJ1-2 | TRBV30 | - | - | CALRSGIGMRYYGYTF | TGTGCGCTAAGGTCGGGGATAGGGATGCGGTACTATGGCTACACCTTC
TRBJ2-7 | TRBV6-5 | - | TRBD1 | CASSYSGQIYEQYF | TGTGCCAGCAGTTATTCGGGACAGATCTACGAGCAGTACTTC
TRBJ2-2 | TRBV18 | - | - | CASSPARDRELFF | TGTGCCAGCTCACCAGCCAGGGATCGGGAGCTGTTTTTT
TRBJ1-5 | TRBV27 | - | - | CASSQIGAGNQPQHF | TGTGCCAGCAGTCAGATAGGGGCTGGCAATCAGCCCCAGCATTTT
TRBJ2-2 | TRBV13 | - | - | CASSFPLDSTGELFF | TGTGCCAGCAGCTTCCCTTTGGACAGCACCGGGGAGCTGTTTTTT
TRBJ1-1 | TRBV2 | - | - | CASSGEGFTEAFF | TGTGCCAGCAGTGGGGAGGGGTTCACTGAAGCTTTCTTT
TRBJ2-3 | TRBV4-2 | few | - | CASSLREDTQYF | TGTGCCAGCAGCCTTCGAGAGGATACGCAGTATTTT
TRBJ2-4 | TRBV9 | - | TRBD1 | CASSATGQQNIQYF | TGTGCCAGCAGCGCCACGGGACAGCAAAACATTCAGTACTTC
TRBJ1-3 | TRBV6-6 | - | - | CASSREGNTIYF | TGTGCCAGCAGCCGGGAAGGAAACACCATATATTTT
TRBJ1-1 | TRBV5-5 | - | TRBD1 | CASSLALTGKNTEAFF | TGTGCCAGCAGCTTGGCCTTGACAGGGAAGAACACTGAAGCTTTCTTT
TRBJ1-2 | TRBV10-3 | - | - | CAISEQGDGYTF | TGTGCCATCAGTGAACAGGGCGATGGCTACACCTTC
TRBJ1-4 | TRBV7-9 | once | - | CASSFGPGAQREKLFF | -
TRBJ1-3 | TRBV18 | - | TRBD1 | CASSPSPGQGKTGNTIYF | TGTGCCAGCTCACCATCGCCGGGACAGGGGAAAACTGGAAACACCATATATTTT
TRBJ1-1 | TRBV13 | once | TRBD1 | CASSLLQGANTEAFF | TGTGCCAGCAGCCTACTACAGGGGGCGAACACTGAAGCTTTCTTT
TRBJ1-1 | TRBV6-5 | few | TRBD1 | CASRRQGWGRGEAFF | TGTGCCAGCAGAAGACAGGGTTGGGGTCGGGGTGAAGCTTTCTTT
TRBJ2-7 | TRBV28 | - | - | CASSPTGIEQYF | TGTGCCAGCAGCCCTACAGGGATCGAGCAGTACTTC
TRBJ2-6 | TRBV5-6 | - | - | CASSFGGAGANVLTF | TGTGCCAGCAGCTTTGGGGGCGCTGGGGCCAACGTCCTGACTTTC
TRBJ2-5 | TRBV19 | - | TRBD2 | CASSLRLAGRETQYF | TGTGCCAGTAGTCTACGACTAGCGGGAAGAGAGACCCAGTACTTC
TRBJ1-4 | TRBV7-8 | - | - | CASSLARNQEKLFF | TGTGCCAGCAGCTTAGCGCGGAACCAGGAAAAACTGTTTTTT
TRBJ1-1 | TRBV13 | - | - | CASSLDRNTEAFF | TGTGCCAGCAGCTTAGACAGAAACACTGAAGCTTTCTTT
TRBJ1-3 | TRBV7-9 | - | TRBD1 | CASSSDRGLGSGNTIYF | TGTGCCAGCAGCTCTGACAGGGGCCTCGGGTCTGGAAACACCATATATTTT
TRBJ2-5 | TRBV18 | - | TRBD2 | CASSPSAGVRETQYF | TGTGCCAGCTCACCTTCGGCGGGGGTTCGGGAGACCCAGTACTTC
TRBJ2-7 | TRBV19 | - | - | CASSINSYEQYF | TGTGCCAGTAGTATTAATTCCTACGAGCAGTACTTC
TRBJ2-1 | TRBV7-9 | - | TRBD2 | CASSSLAGGYNEQFF | TGTGCCAGCAGCTCGCTAGCGGGAGGTTACAATGAGCAGTTCTTC
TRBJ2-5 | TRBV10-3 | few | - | CAISAGETQYF | TGTGCCATCAGTGCCGGGGAGACCCAGTACTTC
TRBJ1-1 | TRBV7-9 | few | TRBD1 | CASSLGTGVNTEAFF | TGTGCCAGCAGCTTGGGGACAGGCGTAAACACTGAAGCTTTCTTT
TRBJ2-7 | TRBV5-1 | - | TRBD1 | CASSRGQAYYEQYF | TGCGCCAGCAGCCGGGGACAGGCGTACTACGAGCAGTACTTC
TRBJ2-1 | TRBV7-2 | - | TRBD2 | CASSPLTSGSGEQFF | TGTGCCAGCAGCCCCCTAACTAGCGGGAGTGGGGAGCAGTTCTTC
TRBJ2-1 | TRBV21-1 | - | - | CASSKELAGLAGGPLYNEQFF | TGTGCCAGCAGCAAAGAGCTTGCGGGACTAGCGGGAGGGCCTCTATACAATGAGCAGTTCTTC